This T cell receptor (beta chain) was recorded in a study of identical twins. The germline V gene has CDR1 LGHDT and CDR2 YNNKEL (reference sequence). The CDR3 sequence is 16 residues long. The V segment lost 0 bases and the J segment 6 bases; nucleotides outside the gene matches: 7. TCRdb redid the calling of the 5' RACE reads with MiXCR, one entry per CDR3 protein. Among 1.5 million to 2 million distinct CDR3 sequences listed, less than 40% were seen once. The receptor comes from a newborn girl in good health. The chain links TRBV3-1 to TRBJ2-1; 8 positions match TRBD2. Sequenced input: cord blood. In DNA form, the CDR3 reads TGTGCCAGCAGCCAAGAGGGACTAGGGTTCACCAATGAGCAGTTCTTC. Translated, it gives CASSQEGLGFTNEQFF.